Here is one T cell receptor (beta chain) with its context. Its target is unknown. Time point of the sample: cycle 4 day 1 (C4D1), after 5 to 7 weeks of nivolumab. Patients all relapsed after autologous stem cell transplantation, and there was variation in brentuximab vedotin exposure. Reported best responses ranged across complete response, partial response or progressive disease. The data are from a study of PD-1 blockade in classical Hodgkin lymphoma. General study findings and limits: A significant rise in TCR diversity was seen by C4D1 for CD4+ cells but not for CD8+ cells. Complete responders showed a baseline diversity that resembled the diversity of newly diagnosed patients.

J lost 7 bases, V lost 4 bases, and 9 bases had no gene match. The CDR3 is made up of 15 amino acids. Germline CDR1 SGHAT, CDR2 FQNNGV. This table comes from immunoSEQ multiplex PCR, and its TCRdb copy is limited to in-frame clones, with some not included. The repertoire includes some 48,000 clones, more than 75% of them detected once, and around 19% sits in the top ten. V gene TRBV11-2 combines with J gene TRBJ2-5; 10 bases map to TRBD2. Sequenced here: peripheral blood mononuclear cells (PBMCs), sampled before the fourth cycle of nivolumab. The clonotype comes from a human donor with classical Hodgkin lymphoma. CDR3 nucleotides: TGTGCCAGCAGCTCACTAGCGGGGTATTTGGTGACCCAGTACTTC. This encodes CASSSLAGYLVTQYF.